Below are 27 T cell receptor beta chains sequenced from a single sample in a study of T-cell reconstitution after alpha-beta-depleted transplantation in children. Unique molecular identifiers were built into the TCRbeta library. Using its own MiXCR run on the PCR reads, TCRdb lists one record per CDR3 protein. The sample consists of about 100,000 distinct CDR3 sequences, approximately 6.9% of them appearing once. This sample comprised PBMCs, mostly from graft donor cells, obtained 360 days after TCRalphabeta/CD19-depleted stem cell transplant. These receptors were obtained from a male patient between 2 and 10 years old who had a stem cell transplant for acute lymphoblastic leukemia, so the T cells may come from the graft donor.

This clonotype was found many times. The chain employs TRBV7-9 and TRBJ2-1; TRBD2 agrees at 15 bases. Unmatched junction bases numbered 6, after V lost 5 bases and J lost 16 bases. Germline CDR1 SEHNR, CDR2 FQNEAQ (reference sequence). The CDR3 has 13 residues. The CDR3 region has the DNA TGTGCCAGCAGCACTCCGGGACTAGCGGGAGGCTTCTTC. It codes for CASSTPGLAGGFF. The full variable domain, in which reference TRBV7-9 and TRBJ2-1 provide the parts outside the CDR3, is DTGVSQNPRHKITKRGQNVTFRCDPISEHNRLYWYRQTLGQGPEFLTYFQNEAQLEKSRLLSDRFSAERPKGSFSTLEIQRTEQGDSAMYLCASSTPGLAGGFFGPGTRLTVL.

This clonotype was seen a few times. The chain is built from TRBV5-5 and TRBJ2-4; D may be TRBD2 (5 bases). V was pared by 4 bases and J by 9 bases, with 11 bases between. The CDR3 runs to 12 residues. Germline CDR1 reads SGHKS; CDR2 reads YYEKEE (reference sequence). CDR3 region: CASSPRGTIQYF. For the CDR3, the DNA is TGTGCCAGCAGCCCCCGGGGTACCATTCAGTACTTC.

This clonotype showed up many times. This sequence joins TRBV7-9 and TRBJ2-2; tentative D call: TRBD1 (5 bases). The CDR3 is 16 amino acids. Germline V gene sequence: CDR1 SEHNR, CDR2 FQNEAQ (reference sequence). V lost 1 base, J lost 5 bases, and 14 bases lay in between. In DNA, the CDR3 is TGTGCCAGCAGCTTAGTTGGGTACAGGAGTACCGGGGAGCTGTTTTTT. It translates to CASSLVGYRSTGELFF.

This clonotype was counted many times. The chain recombines TRBV4-2 with TRBJ2-7, with 7 nucleotides matching TRBD2. The CDR3 is 15 amino acids. The V segment lost 7 bases and the J segment 0 bases; nucleotides outside the gene matches: 9. From germline, CDR1 is LGHNA and CDR2 YNFKEQ. CDR3 nucleotide sequence: TGTGCCAGCAAGGTGGGGAGCGGGGTCTCCTACGAGCAGTACTTC. Translation: CASKVGSGVSYEQYF.

This clonotype has ten or more counts. This chain uses TRBV27 with TRBJ1-1, with TRBD1 matching over 7 bases. The CDR3 sequence is 15 residues long. Germline values: CDR1 MNHEY, CDR2 SMNVEV (reference sequence). J was trimmed by 5 bases and V by 6 bases; bases with no gene match: 12. Written as DNA, the CDR3 is TGTGCCAGCAGATACAGGGGTCACGCGGGAACTGAAGCTTTCTTT. It translates to CASRYRGHAGTEAFF.

In this sample, this clonotype turned up many times. DNA for the CDR3: TGTGCCAGCAGCTTGGGCCCCCTTACGAAGGAAAAACTGTTTTTT. Translation gives CASSLGPLTKEKLFF. The chain uses TRBV5-6 and TRBJ1-4; D is undetermined. The length of the CDR3 is 15 residues. CDR1 is SGHDT, CDR2 YYEEEE, per germline. With 0 bases removed from V and 8 bases from J, the gap between germline ends came to 14 bases.

This clonotype appeared a few times. V gene TRBV4-1 combines with J gene TRBJ2-3; 12 bases are a match to TRBD2. The CDR3 is 15 residues long. Germline loops: CDR1 MGHRA, CDR2 YSYEKL. V gave up 1 base and J gave up 6 bases; unmatched junction bases: 2. Here the CDR3 reads CASSQVLAGGDTQYF. CDR3 in DNA: TGCGCCAGCAGCCAAGTGCTAGCGGGAGGGGATACGCAGTATTTT.

This clonotype was seen repeatedly, ten times or more. V usage is TRBV6-5 and J usage is TRBJ2-2; tentatively, D is TRBD1 (6 bases). Germline V CDR1 and CDR2: MNHEY, SVGAGI. This CDR3 is built from 16 residues. The germline V and J ends were trimmed by 1 base and 0 bases, with 9 bases remaining between them. The CDR3 DNA sequence: TGTGCCAGCAGTTACTTGGGGACAACGAACACCGGGGAGCTGTTTTTT. Amino acid sequence: CASSYLGTTNTGELFF.

This chain links TRBV7-9 with TRBJ2-1, with 16 bases aligning to TRBD2. Trimming cost V 7 bases and J 8 bases; bases outside gene matches: 8. The length of the CDR3 is 16 residues. Germline values: CDR1 SEHNR, CDR2 FQNEAQ (reference sequence). The CDR3 DNA is TGTGCCAGCACTGGGACTAGCGGGGGGGCCGGAGATGAGCAGTTCTTC. Translating gives CASTGTSGGAGDEQFF. Based on the CDR3 plus reference TRBV7-9 and TRBJ2-1, the full variable domain is DTGVSQNPRHKITKRGQNVTFRCDPISEHNRLYWYRQTLGQGPEFLTYFQNEAQLEKSRLLSDRFSAERPKGSFSTLEIQRTEQGDSAMYLCASTGTSGGAGDEQFFGPGTRLTVL.

About this clonotype itself: This may arise from a read error, as a much more abundant clone is one base away. The J gene is TRBJ2-4, the V gene TRBV27; D unresolved. In germline, CDR1 is MNHEY, CDR2 SMNVEV (reference sequence). V lost 2 bases and J lost 8, with 10 bases in between. The CDR3 sequence is 13 residues long. This CDR3 reads CASSLGPRDIQYF. The CDR3 nucleotides read TGTGCCAGCAGTTTAGGACCACGAGACATTCAGTACTTC.

This clonotype was seen repeatedly, ten times or more. This chain uses TRBV6-5 with TRBJ1-6; 7 positions agree with TRBD1. After removal of 6 bases from V and 14 bases from J, the junction contained 13 bases not matched to a gene. This CDR3 is built from 14 residues. Per the germline V gene, CDR1 is MNHEY and CDR2 is SVGAGI. The CDR3 here is CASSYRDSPTTLHF. The CDR3 nucleotides read TGTGCCAGCAGCTACAGGGACAGCCCGACGACCCTCCACTTT.

The V call is TRBV10-3, the J call TRBJ1-3, with TRBD1 as a possible D gene (5 bases). Germline CDR1 is ENHRY and CDR2 is SYGVKD. The CDR3 length is 18 residues. Deletions cut 2 bases from V and 3 bases from J, with 20 bases between. This chain's CDR3 is CAISEPPGRPGNGNTIYF. Here the CDR3 DNA reads TGTGCCATCAGTGAGCCTCCGGGACGCCCCGGGAATGGAAACACCATATATTTT.

This clonotype was counted at least ten times. The rearrangement links TRBV7-8 to TRBJ2-4; D may be TRBD1 (6 bases). V lost 5 bases and J 6 bases, leaving 20 bases between the germline ends. Germline CDR1 and CDR2: SGHVS and FQNEAQ. CDR3 length: 16 amino acids. This CDR3 is CASSPRFSDSLNIQYF. DNA for the CDR3: TGTGCCAGCAGCCCCCGGTTTTCGGACAGCCTAAACATTCAGTACTTC. The full variable domain, completed using reference TRBV7-8 and TRBJ2-4, is GAGVSQSPRYKVAKRGQDVALRCDPISGHVSLFWYQQALGQGPEFLTYFQNEAQLDKSGLPSDRFFAERPEGSVSTLKIQRTQQEDSAVYLCASSPRFSDSLNIQYFGAGTRLSVL.

The chain is built from TRBV4-2 and TRBJ1-4, with D tentatively TRBD1 (5 bases). Germline values: CDR1 LGHNA, CDR2 YNFKEQ. The V end lost 4 bases, the J end lost 8 bases, and 11 bases lay between the germline ends. The CDR3 is made up of 13 amino acids. CDR3 residues: CASSPGLGEKLFF. The CDR3 DNA reads as TGTGCCAGCAGCCCGGGGCTAGGGGAAAAACTGTTTTTT.

J is TRBJ1-1 and V is TRBV6-5; TRBD1 matches 11 bases. Germline CDR1 reads MNHEY; CDR2 reads SVGAGI. The ends lost 4 bases at V and 4 bases at J; junction bases unmatched: 5. This CDR3 spans 15 amino acids. The CDR3 DNA sequence: TGTGCCAGCAGTTTATGGGGACAGGGGGGCACTGAAGCTTTCTTT. Residues: CASSLWGQGGTEAFF.

This rearrangement joins TRBV11-2 to TRBJ1-3, with a possible D match to TRBD1 (5 bases). The CDR3 is 16 amino acids. CDR1 is SGHAT, CDR2 FQNNGV, per germline. V dropped 6 bases and J dropped 1 base, with 16 bases sitting between them. The CDR3: CASRGPGPGSGNTIYF. The CDR3 DNA reads as TGTGCCAGCAGGGGGCCGGGACCGGGTTCTGGAAACACCATATATTTT.

The sample holds a few counts of this clonotype. V gene TRBV5-8 combines with J gene TRBJ2-1; no clear D gene. Looked up from germline, CDR1 is SGHTS and CDR2 is YDEGEE. The CDR3 is made up of 12 amino acids. The V gene lost 2 bases and the J gene lost 6 bases, with 6 bases spanning the gap. This CDR3 is CASSFTANEQFF. The CDR3 DNA follows: TGTGCCAGCAGCTTCACGGCCAATGAGCAGTTCTTC.

The chain combines TRBV24-1 with TRBJ2-5; 16 bases match TRBD2. The CDR3 is 19 residues long. CDR1 is KGHDR and CDR2 is SFDVKD in the germline V gene. The V segment lost 2 bases and the J segment 5 bases; nucleotides outside the gene matches: 10. This CDR3 reads CATSDSLGTSGGAEETQYF. The CDR3 coding sequence is TGTGCCACCAGTGATTCACTGGGGACTAGCGGGGGGGCGGAGGAGACCCAGTACTTC.

Many counts were recorded for this clonotype. This chain uses TRBV29-1 with TRBJ2-2; unclear D gene. Germline V gene data show CDR1 as SQVTM and CDR2 as ANQGSEA. The CDR3 is made up of 12 amino acids. V shed 5 bases and J shed 5 bases, with 9 bases lying between them. CDR3 sequence (DNA): TGCAGCGTTTTAGGCGAGACCGGGGAGCTGTTTTTT. Encoded protein: CSVLGETGELFF.

The V call is TRBV4-3, the J call TRBJ2-3; the match to TRBD2 covers 13 bases. V lost 0 bases to trimming and J lost 4 bases; unmatched junction nucleotides: 4. CDR3 length equals 17 residues. CDR1 is LGHNA and CDR2 is YSLEER in the germline V gene. CDR3 bases: TGCGCCAGCAGCCAAGAACGGACTAGCGGGAGTGCAGATACGCAGTATTTT. Residues: CASSQERTSGSADTQYF.

This clonotype is medium-sized (0.01 to 0.1%) within its sample. This CDR3 is CASSLTGGMETQYF. DNA for the CDR3: TGTGCCAGCAGCTTGACGGGGGGCATGGAGACCCAGTACTTC. The gene calls are TRBV11-2 and TRBJ2-5; possibly TRBD2 for D (7 bases). The CDR3 has 14 amino acids. The V gene lost 3 bases and the J gene lost 5 bases, with 13 bases spanning the gap. Per the germline V gene, CDR1 is SGHAT and CDR2 is FQNNGV.

This clonotype was observed a few times. V usage is TRBV10-3 and J usage is TRBJ2-1, with D tentatively TRBD2 (6 bases). Germline V lookup: CDR1 ENHRY, CDR2 SYGVKD. Trimming stripped 2 bases from V and 4 bases from J, with 12 bases between. The CDR3 has 15 residues. CDR3 sequence: CAISERDSLYNEQFF. For the CDR3, the DNA is TGTGCCATCAGTGAGAGGGACTCTCTATACAATGAGCAGTTCTTC.

This chain connects TRBV27 to TRBJ1-1; the match to TRBD1 covers 7 bases. V trimming: 2 bases; J trimming: 0 bases; junction bases outside the gene matches: 3. This CDR3 comprises 15 residues. Germline V lookup: CDR1 MNHEY, CDR2 SMNVEV (reference sequence). CDR3 DNA sequence: TGTGCCAGCAGTTTAGTGGGACAGATGAACACTGAAGCTTTCTTT. This sequence encodes CASSLVGQMNTEAFF.

At least ten counts were recorded for this clonotype. The genes are TRBV24-1 and TRBJ1-1, with 7 bases matching TRBD1. The ends lost 3 bases at V and 5 bases at J; junction bases unmatched: 8. In germline, CDR1 is KGHDR, CDR2 SFDVKD. This CDR3 is built from 15 residues. The CDR3 sequence: CATSDPTGVGTEAFF. In nucleotides, the CDR3 is TGTGCCACCAGTGATCCCACAGGGGTCGGGACTGAAGCTTTCTTT.

There are many counts of this clonotype. The chain links TRBV10-3 to TRBJ1-1; possibly TRBD1 for D (5 bases). CDR3 length: 15 amino acids. Germline CDR1 is ENHRY and CDR2 is SYGVKD. V was cut by 2 bases and J by 1 base, with 11 bases left in between. For the CDR3, the DNA is TGTGCCATCAGTGAGAGGCAGGGTAAGAACACTGAAGCTTTCTTT. Translated: CAISERQGKNTEAFF.

This chain joins TRBV20-1 and TRBJ1-5; TRBD1 is a possible D gene (6 bases). V shed 7 bases and J shed 7 bases, with 20 bases lying between them. CDR1 DFQATT and CDR2 SNEGSKA come from the germline V gene (reference sequence). The CDR3 runs to 14 residues. The CDR3 reads CSVERGGARQPQHF. CDR3 DNA sequence: TGCAGTGTAGAAAGAGGGGGGGCGCGACAGCCCCAGCATTTT.

The J gene is TRBJ1-1, the V gene TRBV4-1; D remains unclear. Germline V CDR1 and CDR2: MGHRA, YSYEKL. Trimming removed 3 bases at V and 4 bases at J, with 15 bases between. The CDR3 consists of 15 residues. The CDR3 region has the DNA TGCGCCAGCAGCCATCTCCCCGGGATTGTCACTGAAGCTTTCTTT. Encoded protein: CASSHLPGIVTEAFF.